This TCR beta chain was documented in a study of breast tumors, draining lymph nodes, adjacent tissues. The lymph nodes were axillary draining lymph nodes from breast cancer patients. Using its own MiXCR run on the multiplex PCR reads, TCRdb lists one record per CDR3 protein. The sample has about 200,000 distinct CDR3 sequences, roughly a third seen once. Germline V gives CDR1 MDHEN, CDR2 SYDVKM. The CDR3 runs 13 residues. Trimming cost V 8 bases and J 0 bases, with 8 bases left between them. Input material: axillary lymph node tissue. The chain joins TRBV28 to TRBJ1-3; possibly TRBD1 for D (6 bases). This clonotype was obtained from a female donor with breast cancer. Some clones in this sample may be carry-over from other donors' samples. The CDR3 reads CASGQLSGNTIYF. The CDR3 bases are TGTGCCAGCGGACAGCTCTCTGGAAACACCATATATTTT.